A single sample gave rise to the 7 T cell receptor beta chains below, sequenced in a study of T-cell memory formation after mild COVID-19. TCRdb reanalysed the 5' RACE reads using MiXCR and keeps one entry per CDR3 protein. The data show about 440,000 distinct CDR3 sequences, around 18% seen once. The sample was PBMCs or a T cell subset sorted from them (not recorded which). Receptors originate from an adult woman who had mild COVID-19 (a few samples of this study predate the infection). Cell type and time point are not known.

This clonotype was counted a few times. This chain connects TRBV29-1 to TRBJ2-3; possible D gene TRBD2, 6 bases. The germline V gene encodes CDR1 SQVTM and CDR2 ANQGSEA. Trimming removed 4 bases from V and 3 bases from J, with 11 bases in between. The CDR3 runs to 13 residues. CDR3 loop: CSVGGSGTDTQYF. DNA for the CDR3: TGCAGCGTTGGCGGTAGCGGAACAGATACGCAGTATTTT.

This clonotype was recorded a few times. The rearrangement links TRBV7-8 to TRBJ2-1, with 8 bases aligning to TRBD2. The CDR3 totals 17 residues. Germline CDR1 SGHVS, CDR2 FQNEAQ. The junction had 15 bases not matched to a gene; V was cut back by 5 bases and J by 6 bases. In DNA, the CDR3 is TGTGCCAGCAGCCCTAGAATCATCGGGGGGGGTGGCAATGAGCAGTTCTTC. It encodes CASSPRIIGGGGNEQFF.

CDR3 amino acids: CASGRQGSYEQYF. The CDR3 coding sequence is TGTGCCAGCGGAAGACAGGGCTCCTACGAGCAGTACTTC. The chain joins TRBV6-2 or TRBV6-3 to TRBJ2-7, with TRBD1 matching 7 bases. The CDR3 covers 13 residues. J gave up 0 bases and V 8 bases, and 4 bases lay outside the gene matches. Germline V gene data show CDR1 as MNHEY and CDR2 as SVGEGT.

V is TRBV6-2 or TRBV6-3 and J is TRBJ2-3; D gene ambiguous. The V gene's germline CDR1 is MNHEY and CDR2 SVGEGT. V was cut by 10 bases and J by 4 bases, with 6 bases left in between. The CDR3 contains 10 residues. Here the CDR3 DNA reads TGTGCCACCGAGGCAGATACGCAGTATTTT. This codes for CATEADTQYF.

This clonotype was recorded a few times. CDR3 nucleotides: TGTGCCAGCAGCTTAGCCAGGGTCCGCTACAATGAGCAGTTCTTC. Its protein is CASSLARVRYNEQFF. The chain is built from TRBV7-8 and TRBJ2-1, with a weak D call TRBD1 (5 bases). The CDR3 sequence is 15 residues long. Trimming shortened V by 0 bases and J by 3 bases, and 9 bases separated the two germline ends. Germline assignment: CDR1 SGHVS and CDR2 FQNEAQ.

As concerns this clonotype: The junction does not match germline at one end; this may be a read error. The CDR3 region is CASSHDSRASTDTQYF. In nucleotides, the CDR3 is TGCGCCAGCAGCCATGACTCTCGTGCTAGCACAGATACGCAGTATTTT. This chain joins TRBV4-2 and TRBJ2-3; D call uncertain. Germline values: CDR1 LGHNA, CDR2 YNFKEQ. The CDR3 loop spans 16 amino acids.

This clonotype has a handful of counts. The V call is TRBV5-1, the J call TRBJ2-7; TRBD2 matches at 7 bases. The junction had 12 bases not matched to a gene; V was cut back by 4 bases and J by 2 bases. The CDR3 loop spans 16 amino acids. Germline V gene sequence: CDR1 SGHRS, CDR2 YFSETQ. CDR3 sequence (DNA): TGCGCCAGCAGCAACGGGGGAGGGACCCAACCCTACGAGCAGTACTTC. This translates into CASSNGGGTQPYEQYF. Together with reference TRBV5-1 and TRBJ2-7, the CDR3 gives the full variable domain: KAGVTQTPRYLIKTRGQQVTLSCSPISGHRSVSWYQQTPGQGLQFLFEYFSETQRNKGNFPGRFSGRQFSNSRSEMNVSTLELGDSALYLCASSNGGGTQPYEQYFGPGTRLTVT.